Presented here are 29 T cell receptor beta chains from one specimen sequenced in a study of shared clonotypes between healthy human individuals. Libraries were prepared by immunoSEQ multiplex PCR; TCRdb keeps only in-frame clonotypes and omits some of them. The data hold roughly 2.2 million clones, with 92% observed a single time. Sequencing used naive CD4+ T cells from PBMCs. Specified subset: CD45RA+ positively selected. The receptors were gathered from a man between 18 and 29 years old in good health. Some clones in this sample may be carry-over from other donors' samples.

The chain carries TRBV29-1 and TRBJ2-3, with 9 bases lining up with TRBD1. V dropped 7 bases and J dropped 3; count of bases not matched to a gene: 11. There are 15 residues in the CDR3. CDR1 and CDR2 (germline): SQVTM, ANQGSEA. The CDR3 sequence: CSAVFAGQGTDTQYF. Written as DNA, the CDR3 is TGCAGCGCCGTATTCGCGGGACAGGGAACAGATACGCAGTATTTT.

This clone has just a few counts. This rearrangement joins TRBV30 to TRBJ1-1; D unclear. The CDR3 covers 13 residues. CDR1 is GTSNPN and CDR2 is SVGIG in the germline V gene (reference sequence). The V and J ends lost 2 bases and 4 bases respectively, with 11 bases between them. The CDR3 here is CAWSTQWGTEAFF. In nucleotides, the CDR3 is TGTGCCTGGAGTACGCAGTGGGGCACTGAAGCTTTCTTT.

The J gene is TRBJ2-7, the V gene TRBV9; 11 bases map to TRBD2. The junction had 8 bases not matched to a gene; V was cut back by 4 bases and J by 2 bases. The germline CDR1 and CDR2 sequences are SGDLS and YYNGEE. This CDR3 comprises 16 residues. The CDR3 bases are TGTGCCAGCAGCCCTTGGGGACTAGCGGATCCCTACGAGCAGTACTTC. This sequence encodes CASSPWGLADPYEQYF.

V is TRBV5-1 and J is TRBJ1-1; 7 bases fit TRBD1. Germline values: CDR1 SGHRS, CDR2 YFSETQ. With V trimmed by 4 bases and J by 4 bases, 7 bases remained unmatched. This CDR3 is built from 14 residues. CDR3: CASSISRGATEAFF. In DNA form, the CDR3 reads TGCGCCAGCAGCATTTCCAGGGGGGCCACTGAAGCTTTCTTT.

The chain is built from TRBV15 and TRBJ1-1; no definite D call. Germline V CDR1 and CDR2: LNHNV, YYDKDF (reference sequence). The CDR3 runs to 13 residues. The V end was cut by 5 bases, the J end by 3 bases, with 10 bases between. The CDR3 is CATSRTDDTEAFF. CDR3 in DNA: TGTGCCACCAGCCGAACCGATGACACTGAAGCTTTCTTT.

J is TRBJ2-3 and V is TRBV6-6; 7 nucleotides align to TRBD1. The V gene's germline CDR1 is MNHNY and CDR2 SVGAGI (reference sequence). J gave up 7 bases and V 6 bases, and 10 bases lay outside the gene matches. This CDR3 has 14 amino acids. In DNA form, the CDR3 reads TGTGCCAGCAGAAACCAGGGGGACCCGAATACGCAGTATTTT. Translating it yields CASRNQGDPNTQYF.

The chain couples TRBV6-1 to TRBJ2-5, with a tentative D call TRBD2 (6 bases). The V gene lost 2 bases and the J gene lost 5 bases, with 15 bases spanning the gap. The CDR3 sequence is 15 residues long. CDR1 and CDR2 from the germline V gene are MNHNS and SASEGT. CDR3 in amino acids: CASSELTPRGETQYF. The CDR3 DNA reads as TGTGCCAGCAGTGAATTGACTCCCCGGGGGGAGACCCAGTACTTC.

The genes are TRBV6-4 and TRBJ2-5, with D perhaps given as TRBD1 or TRBD2 (6 bases each). Germline V lookup: CDR1 MRHNA, CDR2 SNTAGT. This CDR3 region has 16 residues. The ends were cut back, 3 bases at V and 2 bases at J, with 16 bases in the middle. The CDR3 bases are TGTGCCAGCAGTGAGGGGAGGACAAGGGGGCAAGAGACCCAGTACTTC. Translating gives CASSEGRTRGQETQYF.

V usage is TRBV27 and J usage is TRBJ1-2, with D perhaps matching TRBD1 (6 bases). Germline-derived CDR1 and CDR2 are MNHEY and SMNVEV (reference sequence). The CDR3 contains 16 residues. Trimming pared 2 bases from V and 1 base from J, leaving 14 bases between. The CDR3 is CASSLLGADSNYGYTF. In DNA form, the CDR3 reads TGTGCCAGCAGTTTACTGGGGGCAGATAGTAACTATGGCTACACCTTC.

The V gene is TRBV4-1, the J gene TRBJ1-4; possibly TRBD1 for D (5 bases). The CDR3 loop spans 18 amino acids. V was clipped by 4 bases and J by 2 bases, with 20 bases between them. The germline V gene encodes CDR1 MGHRA and CDR2 YSYEKL. CDR3 in DNA: TGCGCCAGCAGCCGACTTATCGGGGCGCAAGGGACTAATGAAAAACTGTTTTTT. Protein product: CASSRLIGAQGTNEKLFF.

The chain has TRBV6-5 and TRBJ1-2; the D is unclear. The V gene lost 5 bases and the J gene lost 7 bases, with 11 bases spanning the gap. In germline, CDR1 is MNHEY, CDR2 SVGAGI. The CDR3 consists of 12 residues. The CDR3 is CASSTIGIGYTF. CDR3 nucleotide sequence: TGTGCCAGCAGTACTATAGGAATTGGCTACACCTTC.

The chain uses TRBV11-1 and TRBJ1-1; D might be TRBD1 (6 bases). The CDR3 is 13 residues long. CDR1 is SGHAT, CDR2 FQDESV, per germline (reference sequence). Trimming stripped 0 bases from V and 11 bases from J, with 13 bases between. CDR3 amino acids: CASSLAQGTKAFF. Here the CDR3 DNA reads TGTGCCAGCAGCTTAGCACAGGGCACGAAGGCTTTCTTT.

The CDR3 bases are TGTGCCAGCAGCCCAGGACTAGCGGACTCCTACAATGAGCAGTTCTTC. Its translation: CASSPGLADSYNEQFF. This rearrangement joins TRBV25-1 to TRBJ2-1; 10 bases fit TRBD2. CDR3 length equals 16 residues. The V gene's germline CDR1 is MGHDK and CDR2 SYGVNS. The junction had 5 bases not matched to a gene; V was cut back by 6 bases and J by 0 bases.

The chain uses TRBV2 and TRBJ2-3; D is unclear. V shed 1 base and J shed 4 bases, with 6 bases lying between them. This CDR3 has 13 amino acids. Germline assignment: CDR1 SNHLY and CDR2 FYNNEI. The CDR3 bases are TGTGCCAGCAGTGAAGGGTTCCCAGATACGCAGTATTTT. This gives the protein CASSEGFPDTQYF.

This clone was seen a single time. The chain links TRBV28 to TRBJ2-7; possibly TRBD2 for D (6 bases). This CDR3 is built from 15 residues. V was clipped by 3 bases and J by 2 bases, with 14 bases between them. Germline V gene lookup returns CDR1 MDHEN and CDR2 SYDVKM. The CDR3 DNA reads TGTGCCAGCAGTTTCTCTGGGGGACTCACCTACGAGCAGTACTTC. This translates into CASSFSGGLTYEQYF.

The rearrangement joins TRBV7-2 to TRBJ2-1, with 8 bases that match TRBD2. CDR3 length equals 15 residues. Germline V gene sequence: CDR1 SGHTA, CDR2 FQGNSA. J gave up 10 bases and V 1 base, and 9 bases lay outside the gene matches. The CDR3 sequence: CASSLGVAGSGEQFF. The DNA for the CDR3 is TGTGCCAGCAGCTTAGGGGTAGCGGGGTCGGGCGAGCAGTTCTTC.

This chain joins TRBV7-7 and TRBJ1-3; TRBD1 agrees at 8 bases. The J segment lost 8 bases and the V segment lost 5 bases, leaving 5 bases of the junction unmatched. This CDR3 spans 13 amino acids. The germline V gene has CDR1 SSHAT and CDR2 FNYEAQ (reference sequence). CDR3 protein: CASSPRGQDTIYF. As DNA, the CDR3 is TGTGCCAGCAGCCCGAGGGGACAGGACACCATATATTTT.

The chain uses TRBV6-6 and TRBJ2-5; TRBD2 aligns across 14 bases. From germline, CDR1 is MNHNY and CDR2 SVGAGI (reference sequence). The CDR3 spans 15 residues. J was trimmed by 4 bases and V by 4 bases; bases with no gene match: 2. The CDR3 DNA reads as TGTGCCAGCAGTTGGGGACTAGCGGGAGCAGAGACCCAGTACTTC. Its translation: CASSWGLAGAETQYF.

This clone appeared a single time. Other DNA variants within this sample encode the same CDR3. The chain joins TRBV4-2 to TRBJ1-2; 8 bases agree with TRBD1. V was pared by 0 bases and J by 8 bases, with 5 bases of the junction left unmatched. Germline CDR1 is LGHNA and CDR2 is YNFKEQ. The CDR3 spans 14 residues. CDR3 coding DNA: TGTGCCAGCAGCCAAGAAGGGACAGGAGTCGGCTACACCTTC. Translating it yields CASSQEGTGVGYTF.

A remark on this clone: Additional DNA sequences in this sample encode the identical CDR3. The chain is built from TRBV7-3 and TRBJ2-7; a weak D match, TRBD2 (5 bases). Trimming stripped 5 bases from V and 4 bases from J, with 12 bases between. CDR3 length equals 13 residues. CDR1 and CDR2 (germline): SGHTA, FQGTGA. The CDR3 loop is CASSPAPGYEQYF. The DNA of the CDR3 is TGTGCCAGCAGCCCTGCCCCGGGGTACGAGCAGTACTTC.

CDR3 sequence (DNA): TGTGCCAGCAGCCCAGAACAGAGGGGGGACAGGGCCGTGCAGTACTTC. Translating gives CASSPEQRGDRAVQYF. J is TRBJ2-7 and V is TRBV7-2, with 9 bases aligning to TRBD1. This CDR3 contains 16 residues. V dropped 5 bases and J dropped 9; count of bases not matched to a gene: 17. The V gene's germline CDR1 is SGHTA and CDR2 FQGNSA. The entire variable domain, with the rest obtained from reference TRBV7-2 and TRBJ2-7, is as follows: GAGVSQSPSNKVTEKGKDVELRCDPISGHTALYWYRQSLGQGLEFLIYFQGNSAPDKSGLPSDRFSAERTGGSVSTLTIQRTQQEDSAVYLCASSPEQRGDRAVQYFGPGTRLTVT.

This clone was recorded only once. The CDR3 is CATSRTGLTYEQYF. As DNA, the CDR3 is TGTGCCACCAGCAGGACGGGACTAACCTACGAGCAGTACTTC. The rearrangement links TRBV15 to TRBJ2-7; 7 bases are shared with TRBD2. V shed 3 bases and J 2 bases; nucleotides not matched to a gene: 4. The CDR3 runs 14 residues. Germline V CDR1 and CDR2: LNHNV, YYDKDF (reference sequence).

This chain uses TRBV9 with TRBJ2-3, with 8 positions matching TRBD1. V lost 6 bases and J lost 5; bases outside the gene matches: 5. Germline CDR1 SGDLS, CDR2 YYNGEE. The CDR3 spans 13 residues. The DNA for the CDR3 is TGTGCCAGCACCCGACAGGGGTTAGATACGCAGTATTTT. Translating it yields CASTRQGLDTQYF. The full variable domain, its missing parts supplied by reference TRBV9 and TRBJ2-3, is DSGVTQTPKHLITATGQRVTLRCSPRSGDLSVYWYQQSLDQGLQFLIQYYNGEERAKGNILERFSAQQFPDLHSELNLSSLELGDSALYFCASTRQGLDTQYFGPGTRLTVL.

In its sample, this clone was seen a few times. Compared with germline, one end of the junction differs, possibly owing to a read error. The CDR3 sequence: CASTYLAGGRPGKLFF. The CDR3 nucleotides read TGTGCCAGCACCTACTTAGCGGGAGGGAGACCCGGGAAGCTGTTTTTT. The V and J genes are TRBV7-2 and TRBJ2-2, with TRBD2 matching 11 bases. The CDR3 has 16 amino acids. The germline gives CDR1 SGHTA, CDR2 FQGNSA.

The V gene is TRBV9, the J gene TRBJ2-5; 9 bases fit TRBD2. The V gene end was trimmed by 0 bases and the J gene end by 1 base; junction bases not matched to a gene: 13. CDR3 length equals 19 residues. The germline V gene has CDR1 SGDLS and CDR2 YYNGEE. Here the CDR3 DNA reads TGTGCCAGCAGCGTAGCTACGGGGGGGGCTAGCGGGACCCAAGAGACCCAGTACTTC. It yields the protein CASSVATGGASGTQETQYF.

The chain recombines TRBV15 with TRBJ2-3; 11 bases fit TRBD2. This CDR3 region has 19 residues. Trimming cost V 6 bases and J 5 bases; bases outside gene matches: 19. From germline, CDR1 is LNHNV and CDR2 YYDKDF (reference sequence). CDR3 DNA: TGTGCCACCAGGTGGATGACGAGACTAGCGGGAATGGGGAGAGATACGCAGTATTTT. Protein: CATRWMTRLAGMGRDTQYF. Variable domain in full (rest from reference TRBV15 and TRBJ2-3): DAMVIQNPRYQVTQFGKPVTLSCSQTLNHNVMYWYQQKSSQAPKLLFHYYDKDFNNEADTPDNFQSRRPNTSFCFLDIRSPGLGDTAMYLCATRWMTRLAGMGRDTQYFGPGTRLTVL.

The chain recombines TRBV5-1 with TRBJ2-3; the D is unclear. Germline CDR1 is SGHRS and CDR2 is YFSETQ. This CDR3 contains 14 residues. V dropped 3 bases and J dropped 4 bases, with 12 bases sitting between them. The CDR3 loop is CASSSMGSPDTQYF. CDR3 sequence (DNA): TGCGCCAGCAGCTCCATGGGCTCCCCAGATACGCAGTATTTT. The full variable domain, with the rest looked up from reference TRBV5-1 and TRBJ2-3, is KAGVTQTPRYLIKTRGQQVTLSCSPISGHRSVSWYQQTPGQGLQFLFEYFSETQRNKGNFPGRFSGRQFSNSRSEMNVSTLELGDSALYLCASSSMGSPDTQYFGPGTRLTVL.

The chain couples TRBV28 to TRBJ1-1, with a tentative D call TRBD1 (5 bases). Germline CDR1 is MDHEN and CDR2 is SYDVKM. Trimming took off 10 bases at V and 0 bases at J, with 18 bases between the two ends. The CDR3 runs to 15 residues. The CDR3 sequence is CATSSPQVMNTEAFF. For the CDR3, the DNA is TGTGCCACCTCCAGCCCACAGGTAATGAACACTGAAGCTTTCTTT.

V gene TRBV28 combines with J gene TRBJ2-5; possibly TRBD1 for D (6 bases). Trimming cost V 4 bases and J 5 bases, with 11 bases left between them. CDR1 and CDR2 (germline): MDHEN, SYDVKM. CDR3 length: 13 residues. The CDR3 DNA follows: TGTGCCAGCAGTTGGGGGCCTGGGGAGACCCAGTACTTC. It yields the protein CASSWGPGETQYF.